The 29 T cell receptor beta chains reported below all come from one sample, sequenced in a study of T cell responses to AZD1222 COVID-19 vaccine. Using immunoSEQ multiplex PCR, the repertoire was profiled, and TCRdb retains in-frame clones only, with some absent. The sample has about 110,000 clones; roughly 89% are singletons. The source was peripheral blood, collected on day 0 of MenACWY control vaccination. These receptors came from an adult in good health.

In DNA form, the CDR3 reads TGTGCCAGCAGCATTGACAGGGGGCTATTGGGCACCGGGGAGCTGTTTTTT. Encoded protein: CASSIDRGLLGTGELFF. This sequence joins TRBV9 and TRBJ2-2; 10 bases are a match to TRBD1. Germline trimming cut 4 bases from V and 4 bases from J; bases unmatched to any gene: 10. This CDR3 region has 17 residues. The germline gives CDR1 SGDLS, CDR2 YYNGEE. The whole variable domain, remainder taken from reference TRBV9 and TRBJ2-2, is DSGVTQTPKHLITATGQRVTLRCSPRSGDLSVYWYQQSLDQGLQFLIQYYNGEERAKGNILERFSAQQFPDLHSELNLSSLELGDSALYFCASSIDRGLLGTGELFFGEGSRLTVL.

The rearrangement uses TRBV3-1 (or the pseudogene TRBV3-2) and TRBJ2-7; 7 nucleotides agree with TRBD2. This CDR3 region has 15 residues. Per the germline V gene, CDR1 is LGHDT and CDR2 is YNNKEL (reference sequence). V dropped 1 base and J dropped 6; count of bases not matched to a gene: 9. The CDR3 loop is CASSQVASGASEQYF. The CDR3 coding sequence is TGTGCCAGCAGCCAAGTCGCTAGCGGAGCCTCCGAGCAGTACTTC.

This chain links TRBV11-2 with TRBJ2-3; 15 positions agree with TRBD2. CDR3 length: 17 residues. CDR1 is SGHAT, CDR2 FQNNGV, per germline. J was trimmed by 3 bases and V by 1 base; bases with no gene match: 2. CDR3 DNA sequence: TGTGCCAGCAGCTTAGGGACTAGCGGGGGGGTAACAGATACGCAGTATTTT. It yields the protein CASSLGTSGGVTDTQYF. The complete variable domain, with remaining parts taken from reference TRBV11-2 and TRBJ2-3, reads EAGVAQSPRYKIIEKRQSVAFWCNPISGHATLYWYQQILGQGPKLLIQFQNNGVVDDSQLPKDRFSAERLKGVDSTLKIQPAKLEDSAVYLCASSLGTSGGVTDTQYFGPGTRLTVL.

The chain links TRBV4-1 to TRBJ2-1; 8 positions agree with TRBD2. Germline CDR1 reads MGHRA; CDR2 reads YSYEKL. The V segment lost 6 bases and the J segment 5 bases; nucleotides outside the gene matches: 9. The CDR3 covers 15 residues. The CDR3 sequence is CASRQSGGLNNEQFF. The CDR3, as DNA: TGCGCCAGCAGACAAAGCGGGGGCCTTAACAATGAGCAGTTCTTC.

This rearrangement joins TRBV5-1 to TRBJ1-4; D is possibly TRBD1 (6 bases). The CDR3 is made up of 13 amino acids. Looked up from germline, CDR1 is SGHRS and CDR2 is YFSETQ. V lost 0 bases and J lost 8, with 8 bases in between. The CDR3 spells CASSLDRVEKLFF. The CDR3 DNA follows: TGCGCCAGCAGCTTGGACAGGGTCGAAAAACTGTTTTTT.

This sequence joins TRBV30 and TRBJ1-4; 8 bases map to TRBD1. The V gene end was trimmed by 4 bases and the J gene end by 5 bases; junction bases not matched to a gene: 6. Germline V gives CDR1 GTSNPN, CDR2 SVGIG (reference sequence). The CDR3 spans 14 residues. The CDR3 DNA follows: TGTGCCTGGACGACAGGGGTCCCAAATGAAAAACTGTTTTTT. Its translation is CAWTTGVPNEKLFF.

The chain uses TRBV6-5 and TRBJ1-1; D is possibly TRBD1 (5 bases). The CDR3 has 15 residues. Germline lookup yields CDR1 MNHEY and CDR2 SVGAGI. Trimming cost V 5 bases and J 1 base, with 14 bases left between them. The CDR3 sequence is CASSTTFRGNTEAFF. As DNA, the CDR3 is TGTGCCAGCAGTACCACTTTTAGGGGGAACACTGAAGCTTTCTTT.

This chain uses TRBV2 with TRBJ2-2; D is perhaps TRBD1 (6 bases). The ends were cut back, 11 bases at V and 3 bases at J, with 10 bases in the middle. There are 12 residues in the CDR3. Per germline, CDR1 SNHLY and CDR2 FYNNEI. CDR3 loop: CAGQIDTGELFF. The CDR3 coding sequence is TGTGCCGGACAGATTGACACCGGGGAGCTGTTTTTT.

This clone was found a few times. The genes are TRBV6-5 and TRBJ2-1, with a possible D match to TRBD1 (5 bases). The germline gives CDR1 MNHEY, CDR2 SVGAGI. The CDR3 sequence is 14 residues long. Trimming took off 7 bases at V and 7 bases at J, with 17 bases between the two ends. The DNA for the CDR3 is TGTGCCAGCACTGTTATCAGGGAAGGGAATGAGCAGTTCTTC. This gives the protein CASTVIREGNEQFF.

The chain carries TRBV3-1 (or the pseudogene TRBV3-2) and TRBJ2-7, with D maybe TRBD1 (6 bases). This CDR3 has 15 residues. V lost 4 bases and J lost 0, with 13 bases in between. Germline lookup yields CDR1 LGHDT and CDR2 YNNKEL (reference sequence). CDR3 sequence: CASSRDRRSSYEQYF. The DNA of the CDR3 is TGTGCCAGCAGCCGAGACAGGAGGAGCTCCTACGAGCAGTACTTC.

V is TRBV12-3 or TRBV12-4 and J is TRBJ1-5; D remains unclear. This CDR3 is built from 12 residues. Trimming stripped 2 bases from V and 7 bases from J, with 6 bases between. The CDR3 coding sequence is TGTGCCAGCAGTTTAAGTGGACAGCCCCAGCATTTT. This encodes CASSLSGQPQHF.

This clone is a singleton in its sample. This chain uses TRBV6-5 with TRBJ1-1, with 9 nucleotides matching TRBD1. Germline CDR1 MNHEY, CDR2 SVGAGI. The CDR3 spans 14 residues. V lost 6 bases, J lost 7 bases, and 9 bases stayed unmatched. The CDR3 DNA is TGTGCCAGCAGGGGGGGGGACAGGGAGCTTGAAGCTTTCTTT. This translates into CASRGGDRELEAFF.

This clone was observed a handful of times. The J gene is TRBJ1-1, the V gene TRBV9, with D perhaps matching TRBD1 (5 bases). This CDR3 is 13 amino acids long. Between the trimmed V and J ends, which lost 0 bases and 4 bases, there was a span of 7 bases. Germline V gene sequence: CDR1 SGDLS, CDR2 YYNGEE. The CDR3 sequence is CASSVDGGTEAFF. In DNA, the CDR3 is TGTGCCAGCAGCGTAGACGGGGGCACTGAAGCTTTCTTT.

The rearrangement joins TRBV6-5 to TRBJ2-5; TRBD1 is a possible D gene (5 bases). Trimming stripped 7 bases from V and 2 bases from J, with 8 bases between. The CDR3 spans 12 residues. CDR1 is MNHEY, CDR2 SVGAGI, per germline. For the CDR3, the DNA is TGTGCCAGCAACGCAGGGCAAGAGACCCAGTACTTC. Amino acids: CASNAGQETQYF.

V gene TRBV9 combines with J gene TRBJ2-2, with D possibly TRBD1 on 6 matching bases. V gave up 4 bases and J gave up 3 bases, with 16 bases separating them. This CDR3 has 16 residues. Looked up from germline, CDR1 is SGDLS and CDR2 is YYNGEE. CDR3 bases: TGTGCCAGCAGCCCGCGGCAGGGGTCCTACACCGGGGAGCTGTTTTTT. Protein product: CASSPRQGSYTGELFF. Using reference TRBV9 and TRBJ2-2 for the parts outside the CDR3, the full variable domain is DSGVTQTPKHLITATGQRVTLRCSPRSGDLSVYWYQQSLDQGLQFLIQYYNGEERAKGNILERFSAQQFPDLHSELNLSSLELGDSALYFCASSPRQGSYTGELFFGEGSRLTVL.

The rearrangement links TRBV18 to TRBJ1-1; D perhaps matches TRBD1 (5 bases). This CDR3 has 15 amino acids. Germline V gives CDR1 KGHSH, CDR2 LQKENI. Trimming pared 6 bases from V and 0 bases from J, leaving 14 bases between. In DNA, the CDR3 is TGTGCCAGCTCTGAATCTACAGGCCTGAACACTGAAGCTTTCTTT. This encodes CASSESTGLNTEAFF.

This clone was seen only once. V is TRBV9 and J is TRBJ1-3; TRBD1 aligns across 10 bases. Germline trimming cut 4 bases from V and 2 bases from J; bases unmatched to any gene: 6. The CDR3 spans 16 residues. The germline CDR1 and CDR2 sequences are SGDLS and YYNGEE. The CDR3, as DNA: TGTGCCAGCAGCCTCGGGACAGGGGAGGCTGGAAACACCATATATTTT. Its translation: CASSLGTGEAGNTIYF.

The chain joins TRBV30 to TRBJ1-1; D ambiguous. Germline V gives CDR1 GTSNPN, CDR2 SVGIG (reference sequence). The CDR3 is 13 residues long. The ends were cut back, 4 bases at V and 2 bases at J, with 11 bases in the middle. The CDR3 region has the DNA TGTGCCTGGAACTTACACGGAAACACTGAAGCTTTCTTT. This translates into CAWNLHGNTEAFF.

The chain uses TRBV9 and TRBJ2-2; 7 positions agree with TRBD1. In germline, CDR1 is SGDLS, CDR2 YYNGEE. The CDR3 contains 14 residues. The V and J ends lost 3 bases and 4 bases, in that order; junction bases with no gene match: 3. The DNA for the CDR3 is TGTGCCAGCAGCGGACAGGGTGGCACCGGGGAGCTGTTTTTT. It is translated as CASSGQGGTGELFF.

The chain couples TRBV7-2 to TRBJ1-2, with 8 positions matching TRBD1. CDR1 SGHTA and CDR2 FQGNSA come from the germline V gene. With 2 bases clipped from V and 2 bases from J, the junction kept 13 bases outside the gene matches. This CDR3 is built from 18 residues. The CDR3, as DNA: TGTGCCAGCAGCTTAAAGCCGGACGGGTCAGGGGGCAACTATGGCTACACCTTC. Its protein is CASSLKPDGSGGNYGYTF.

The chain employs TRBV9 and TRBJ2-2; possible D gene TRBD1, 6 bases. Germline lookup yields CDR1 SGDLS and CDR2 YYNGEE. The CDR3 is made up of 16 amino acids. Trimming removed 3 bases at V and 0 bases at J, with 12 bases between. CDR3 DNA sequence: TGTGCCAGCAGCGGGGGGCAAGTCTCGAACACCGGGGAGCTGTTTTTT. Its translation: CASSGGQVSNTGELFF.

The chain uses TRBV2 and TRBJ1-5; 8 bases are a match to TRBD1. Germline lookup yields CDR1 SNHLY and CDR2 FYNNEI. The CDR3 loop spans 14 amino acids. V shed 8 bases, J shed 1 base, and the junction held 4 bases outside the gene matches. The chain's CDR3 is CASRTGLSNQPQHF. For the CDR3, the DNA is TGTGCCAGCCGGACAGGGTTGAGCAATCAGCCCCAGCATTTT. The full variable domain, completed using reference TRBV2 and TRBJ1-5, is EPEVTQTPSHQVTQMGQEVILRCVPISNHLYFYWYRQILGQKVEFLVSFYNNEISEKSEIFDDQFSVERPDGSNFTLKIRSTKLEDSAMYFCASRTGLSNQPQHFGDGTRLSIL.

This chain joins TRBV28 and TRBJ2-1; D is perhaps TRBD1 (6 bases). Germline lookup yields CDR1 MDHEN and CDR2 SYDVKM. Trimming removed 2 bases at V and 7 bases at J, with 12 bases between. The CDR3 sequence is 14 residues long. For the CDR3, the DNA is TGTGCCAGCAGTTTACAGGGGTTAAGAAATGAGCAGTTCTTC. Translated: CASSLQGLRNEQFF.

The chain is built from TRBV10-3 and TRBJ2-3; TRBD1 might be the D (5 bases). The CDR3 runs 13 residues. CDR1 is ENHRY and CDR2 is SYGVKD in the germline V gene. Trimming cost V 5 bases and J 9 bases, with 15 bases left between them. The CDR3 here is CAISYAGKGTQYF. The DNA for the CDR3 is TGTGCCATCAGTTATGCAGGGAAAGGGACGCAGTATTTT.

This chain joins TRBV9 and TRBJ2-1; 10 nucleotides align to TRBD2. This CDR3 is built from 14 residues. The J segment lost 5 bases and the V segment lost 3 bases, leaving 2 bases of the junction unmatched. CDR1 is SGDLS and CDR2 is YYNGEE in the germline V gene. CDR3 nucleotide sequence: TGTGCCAGCAGCGGTACTAGCGGGGACAATGAGCAGTTCTTC. The encoded protein is CASSGTSGDNEQFF.

The chain employs TRBV5-6 and TRBJ1-5; the D gene is possibly TRBD1 (5 bases). Germline V gene sequence: CDR1 SGHDT, CDR2 YYEEEE. V lost 2 bases, J lost 10 bases, and 13 bases lay in between. The CDR3 length is 13 residues. The DNA for the CDR3 is TGTGCCAGCAGCTTCCGCCAGGGTGATCCCCAGCATTTT. Amino acids: CASSFRQGDPQHF.

The chain uses TRBV20-1 and TRBJ1-1; D unclear. Germline V lookup: CDR1 DFQATT, CDR2 SNEGSKA (reference sequence). The CDR3 runs 11 residues. Between the trimmed V and J ends, which lost 7 bases and 0 bases, there was a span of 6 bases. This CDR3 is CSGAMNTEAFF. The CDR3 DNA reads TGCAGTGGTGCTATGAACACTGAAGCTTTCTTT.

The genes are TRBV9 and TRBJ1-1, with D uncertain. Germline V gene data show CDR1 as SGDLS and CDR2 as YYNGEE. Between the trimmed V and J ends, which lost 3 bases and 3 bases, there was a span of 15 bases. The CDR3 sequence is 15 residues long. In nucleotides, the CDR3 is TGTGCCAGCAGCGGGAAGACATCTCAAGACACTGAAGCTTTCTTT. Its translation is CASSGKTSQDTEAFF. The entire variable domain, with the rest obtained from reference TRBV9 and TRBJ1-1, is as follows: DSGVTQTPKHLITATGQRVTLRCSPRSGDLSVYWYQQSLDQGLQFLIQYYNGEERAKGNILERFSAQQFPDLHSELNLSSLELGDSALYFCASSGKTSQDTEAFFGQGTRLTVV.

The rearrangement links TRBV7-9 to TRBJ1-6; no firm D call. Trimming took 5 bases from V and 7 from J, leaving 12 bases between them. The CDR3 sequence is 14 residues long. Germline V gives CDR1 SEHNR, CDR2 FQNEAQ (reference sequence). The DNA for the CDR3 is TGTGCCAGCAGCCTCGGGATGGGGAATTCACCCCTCCACTTT. Its translation: CASSLGMGNSPLHF.